The T cell receptor beta chain described here comes from a study of cytomegalovirus exposure and HLA in healthy donors (dated by TCRdb to about 2017). In the study overall: An earlier analysis of several hundred of the donors reported approximately 270 Gb of sequence data and roughly 110 million unique TCR beta sequences from about 200 million T cells. In a later analysis, previously published TCR beta repertoires from 550 to 750 donors were re-analyzed and high-resolution HLA genotyping was added so that TCR occurrence patterns could be studied. Donor age, sex, ethnicity and CMV serostatus were compiled alongside the repertoire data. Genome-wide SNP genotypes for about 55% of the 666 donors were used in a later genetic analysis, which treated that subset as a discovery cohort. To predict cytomegalovirus infection status, the study brought together high-throughput TCR immunosequencing, statistical association of individual TCRs with disease status, and machine learning. The study profiled the T cell repertoires of fewer than 850 subjects by immunosequencing and related them to cytomegalovirus serostatus. A separate validation cohort of 100 to 150 different subjects was used in addition to the approximately 670-subject first cohort. Among the roughly 390 genotyped donors, around 81% belonged to the genetic ancestry cluster associated with self-reported Caucasian donors. In the later analysis, no new phenotypic data were used to find candidate immune exposures; instead, reliance was placed on TCR beta sequences and their occurrence across donors. All discovery cohort repertoires had been generated on a single sequencing platform. Across some 400 genotyped donors of the cohort, an average of roughly 200,000 unique TCR beta nucleotide sequences per donor were sequenced, and approximately 17% of those sequences were non-productive. About 300 gigabases of sequencing data and tens of millions of unique TCR sequences were included in an early release covering around 600 HLA-typed donors. An earlier analysis of several hundred of the donors applied high-throughput TCR beta sequencing to assess whether each TCR beta V gene segment acted as functional or pseudogenic. A handful of DR-DQ haplotypes were handled as single units for association and clustering because linkage in the cohort was strong. The study was designed to test whether signatures of past pathogen exposure could be identified by cataloging public T cell receptors. Typing coverage differed by locus: A, B, C, DRB1 and DQB1 were typed in roughly 620-630 donors, DQA1 in about 500, DPA1 in 606, and DPB1 in just under 490. HLA typing included class I and class II loci at four-digit resolution. Overall study results and their limits: In a later analysis, several top co-occurrence clusters were reported to appear linked to parvovirus B19, influenza, CMV and Epstein-Barr virus. According to a later analysis, TCR association rates differed among HLA loci, with DRB1 alleles showing the most associated TCRs and HLA-C alleles showing the fewest. A later analysis associated 15,000 to 20,000 TCR beta sequences with specific HLA alleles at a false discovery rate of 0.05. The classifier was reported to diagnose cytomegalovirus status with high specificity and sensitivity in both the original cohort and the validation cohort. A further reported finding was that TCR beta sequences accurately predicted the HLA-A and HLA-B alleles for most subjects in the first cohort. The authors suggested that the approach could potentially be generalized to other disease states and immunological phenotypes. In an earlier analysis of a few hundred of the donors, most TCR beta V segments were observed in productive rearrangements about 87% or about 30% of the time, broadly matching IMGT annotations. In a later genetic analysis, a missense DCLRE1C variant was associated with V-gene and J-gene trimming of TCR beta chains, and the association was replicated in an independent cohort. Presence/absence analyses assumed roughly uniform sequencing depth across donors, an assumption that may not hold. In a later analysis, most CMV-associated TCR beta chains were found to appear HLA-restricted, with HLA associations seemingly driven largely by CMV exposure. In this cohort, only TCR beta chains were sequenced, and detectable features were limited by the absence of alpha or paired-chain data. In vitro tests confirmed that three of the cytomegalovirus-associated TCR beta chains recognize cytomegalovirus antigens. While some public TCRs were present in many individuals, most TCR sequences turned up only very rarely across donors. Strong co-occurrence of HLA alleles, especially DR and DQ, made assigning TCR associations to individual alleles difficult. A group of highly shared sequence variants was considered likely to be a technical artifact of the sequencing pipeline. About 15 rarely observed V segments, including chromosome 9 orphons, were excluded from the earlier analysis of several hundred of the donors because counts were too low. Because HLA typing was unavailable for some donors at each locus, only the typed subset was used in association tests. The 87-base-pair reads could not distinguish some IMGT-functional V segments, including TRBV6-2 and TRBV6-3, so those segments were excluded. The only immune exposure information available for the cohort was CMV serostatus. Correlated functional status among segregating V segments might reflect linkage disequilibrium, but an unknown experimental factor could not be ruled out. A total of 164 TCR beta chains were listed by the study as associated with cytomegalovirus. In a later analysis, HLA-associated TCR beta chains were found to be more clonally expanded and to have lower generation probabilities than equally common non-associated chains. Compared with the approximately 600-donor mean, donors in an Asian-associated ancestry cluster had fewer N-insertions in productive TCRs, according to a later genetic analysis.

V and J lose 4 bases and 0 bases, and a span of 16 bases separates them. The germline V gene (reference sequence) specifies LNHNV as CDR1 and YYDKDF as CDR2. Reading from cysteine to phenylalanine, the CDR3 counts 17 amino acids. Just CDR3 DNA is preserved here, 51 bases in frame from base 1. To note about this clone: It has no known antigen specificity. Qualities for individual bases were not recorded, and no much larger clone is one base off.

The method was the immunoSEQ multiplex PCR assay. For the multiplex PCR, a mixture combining 60 forward primers for TCR Vbeta segments and 13 reverse primers for TCR Jbeta segments was used. The CDR3 region of rearranged TCR beta genes was amplified from genomic DNA by a multiplex PCR assay. The amplified TCR beta libraries were sequenced on the Illumina HiSeq System as 87-base-pair reads. As for the authors' bioinformatics: Across the 666 repertoires, a later analysis counted around 80 million unique TCR beta chains, about 10 million of which were shared by at least two donors. A nearest-neighbor algorithm error-corrected the raw reads and collapsed the reads into unique sequences, merging closely related sequences to remove PCR and sequencing errors. V, D and J gene segments were assigned by aligning CDR3 sequences to IMGT reference sequences. Each retained sequence needed at least a six-nucleotide match to both a V gene segment and a J gene segment. A rearrangement was called productive if the CDR3 had no stop codons and remained in frame with V and J, and every other rearrangement was called non-productive. Following IMGT convention, CDR3 was defined as the stretch from the second conserved V-encoded cysteine up to the conserved J-encoded phenylalanine. The earlier analysis of some 550 of the donors excluded any sequence lacking an unambiguous match to a single V gene segment. In an earlier analysis of some 590 of the donors, a V segment was called functional when productive rearrangements were above 56.7%, and segregating when the standard deviation between donors exceeded 5%. To diagnose cytomegalovirus status from the catalog of TCR beta chain sequences, a statistical classification framework was built. V and J gene assignment, in a later analysis, came from comparing TCR nucleotide sequences with IMGT/GENE-DB human TR gene sequences. A later analysis assigned CDR3 sequences and most-parsimonious VDJ recombination scenarios with the TCRdist pipeline. In a later analysis, every TCR beta chain was defined by the combination of its CDR3 amino acid sequence and its V-gene family, and reads without a unique V-gene family were dropped. In a later analysis, 500 to 650 highly shared, low-generation-probability nucleotide sequences were removed to address suspected cross-contamination and a sequencing artifact. For each public chain, a later analysis derived a clonal expansion index from normalized ranks of inferred template counts within each repertoire. A later analysis computed generation probabilities with a VDJ recombination model fitted to out-of-frame rearrangements, and checked the results against IGoR. Hypergeometric tests were used in a later analysis to score TCR-TCR, TCR-HLA and TCR-CMV co-occurrence, with a repertoire-size bias correction applied to the TCR pairs. To estimate false discovery rates, a later analysis permuted the HLA or CMV assignments 20 times. In a later analysis, co-occurring TCRs were grouped using DBSCAN, and TCRdist sequence similarity was added for clustering within HLA-allele-positive subsets. Repertoires with fewer than 30,000 or more than 120,000 public chains were left out of co-occurrence clustering, as were a handful of repertoires with anomalous nucleotide sharing. What TCRdb holds here is the immuneACCESS table cut down to in-frame rearrangements. Part of the clones is not present; checked against another copy, under half of the missing clones reflect an unresolved V gene, and the others are unexplained. The D gene and trimming were derived from the DNA, and the V and J assignments and clone size from that table. A total of about 150,000 clones appear in this sample, 73% of them only once. 1.5% to 2% of the sample rests with the top ten.

In total, 630 or so healthy bone marrow donors made up the cohort. At the time of sampling, every cohort member was nominally healthy, though immune exposures that went unrecorded were likely present. The donor was CMV seronegative and belonged to the group of under 400 seronegative cohort members. Every donor gave a peripheral blood sample, and the peripheral blood mononuclear cells from that sample were used for TCR beta sequencing. Genomic DNA was extracted from the blood cell samples with the Qiagen DNeasy Blood Extraction Kit. The sequence links TRBV15 to TRBJ2-1; the D gene is perhaps TRBD2, from 7 matching bases. This receptor was obtained from a woman under 30 in good health and CMV-seronegative. Specimen: PBMCs. The nucleotide sequence is TGTGCCACCAGCATCTCAAGGGGGGGACCCTCCTACAATGAGCAGTTCTTC. It specifies CATSISRGGPSYNEQFF.